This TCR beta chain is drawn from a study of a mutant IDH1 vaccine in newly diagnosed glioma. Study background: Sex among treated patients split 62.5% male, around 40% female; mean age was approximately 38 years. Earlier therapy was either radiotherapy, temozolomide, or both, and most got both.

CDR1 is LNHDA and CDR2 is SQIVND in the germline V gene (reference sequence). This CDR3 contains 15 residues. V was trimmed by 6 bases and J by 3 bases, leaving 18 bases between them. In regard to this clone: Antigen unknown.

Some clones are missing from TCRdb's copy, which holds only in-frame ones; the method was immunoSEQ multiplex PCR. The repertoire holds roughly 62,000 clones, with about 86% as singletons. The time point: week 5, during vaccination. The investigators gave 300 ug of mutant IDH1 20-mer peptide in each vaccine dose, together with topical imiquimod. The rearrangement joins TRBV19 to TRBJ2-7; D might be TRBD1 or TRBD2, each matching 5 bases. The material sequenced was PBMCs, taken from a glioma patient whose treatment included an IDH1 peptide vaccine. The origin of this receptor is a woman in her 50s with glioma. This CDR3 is CASSSDPGRGYEQYF. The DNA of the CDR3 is TGTGCCAGTAGCTCAGACCCGGGACGGGGCTACGAGCAGTACTTC.